This is a list of T cell receptor beta chains from one sample in a study of T cell responses to AZD1222 COVID-19 vaccine. The method was immunoSEQ multiplex PCR; TCRdb's version includes in-frame clones alone and lacks a portion of them. The sample yields about 70,000 clones, 85% seen once. This sample comprised peripheral blood, obtained on day 0 of AZD1222 vaccination. These TCRs come from an adult in good health. Each CDR3 is given with its conserved first and last residue. D genes are given only for firm matches. Clone size is stated in some rows and not others, as once, few, many or a class when expanded.

J: TRBJ1-2; size: few; V: TRBV7-2; D: -; DNA: TGTGCCAGCAGCTTGTCCCGACAGACCTCTAACTATGGCTACACCTTC; CDR3: CASSLSRQTSNYGYTF
J: TRBJ2-1; size: -; V: TRBV7-9; D: -; DNA: TGTGCCAGCAGCTTAGCGGTACTAGGAGGGAGCTCCTACAATGAGCAGTTCTTC; CDR3: CASSLAVLGGSSYNEQFF
J: TRBJ2-5; size: -; V: TRBV5-1; D: TRBD2; DNA: TGCGCCAGCAGCTTATACGGGAGGGCCCAGGGAGAGACCCAGTACTTC; CDR3: CASSLYGRAQGETQYF
J: TRBJ1-1; size: -; V: TRBV6-5; D: -; DNA: TGTGCCAGCAGGTCCGAGGCCGGTGAAGCTTTCTTT; CDR3: CASRSEAGEAFF
J: TRBJ2-1; size: -; V: TRBV11-3; D: TRBD1; DNA: TGTGCCAGCAGCTTAATCCAGGGGGCGGATGAGCAGTTCTTC; CDR3: CASSLIQGADEQFF
J: TRBJ2-3; size: -; V: TRBV7-6; D: TRBD2; DNA: TGTGCCAGCAGCTTAGGTCGGGGGGGGCCTATAGATACGCAGTATTTT; CDR3: CASSLGRGGPIDTQYF
J: TRBJ1-6; size: few; V: TRBV15; D: -; DNA: TGTGCCACCAGCAGAGATCAACCCTCACCCCTCCACTTT; CDR3: CATSRDQPSPLHF
J: TRBJ2-7; size: once; V: TRBV5-5; D: -; DNA: TGTGCCAGCAGCCGATGGACGAATTCCGAGCAGTACTTC; CDR3: CASSRWTNSEQYF
J: TRBJ2-2; size: few; V: TRBV9; D: -; DNA: -; CDR3: CASNLRAGELFF
J: TRBJ1-3; size: -; V: TRBV6-5; D: -; DNA: TGTGCCAGCAGTTACGACCGCGGAAACACCATATATTTT; CDR3: CASSYDRGNTIYF
J: TRBJ1-2; size: once; V: TRBV14; D: -; DNA: TGTGCCAGCAGCCAAGACAGGCGACCCTATGGCTACACCTTC; CDR3: CASSQDRRPYGYTF
J: TRBJ1-3; size: -; V: TRBV19; D: -; DNA: TGTGCCAGTAGTATTGGTGGGGCCCCGGGCACCATATATTTT; CDR3: CASSIGGAPGTIYF
J: TRBJ2-1; size: -; V: TRBV5-4; D: TRBD2; DNA: TGTGCCAGCAGCTTGGGTTCGCCAGCGGGGGGGCCCTACAATGAGCAGTTCTTC; CDR3: CASSLGSPAGGPYNEQFF
J: TRBJ2-3; size: -; V: TRBV10-3; D: -; DNA: TGTGCCATCAGTCTATACCAGACTAGCACAGATACGCAGTATTTT; CDR3: CAISLYQTSTDTQYF
J: TRBJ2-5; size: -; V: TRBV12-5; D: -; DNA: TGTGCTAGTGGTTCAATAAATCAGGTGGAGACCCAGTACTTC; CDR3: CASGSINQVETQYF
J: TRBJ1-2; size: -; V: TRBV30; D: TRBD1; DNA: TGTGCCTGGAGGTCGGGCAGGGGGGACTATGGCTACACCTTC; CDR3: CAWRSGRGDYGYTF
J: TRBJ2-1; size: -; V: TRBV9; D: -; DNA: TGTGCCAGCAGCGGACTAGTGGATGAGCAGTTCTTC; CDR3: CASSGLVDEQFF
J: TRBJ1-3; size: -; V: TRBV6-2/TRBV6-3; D: -; DNA: TGTGCCAGCAGTCGGGCACTCAACTCTGGAAACACCATATATTTT; CDR3: CASSRALNSGNTIYF
J: TRBJ1-1; size: -; V: TRBV7-9; D: -; DNA: TGTGCCATAGAGGGGAAGAACACTGAAGCTTTCTTT; CDR3: CAIEGKNTEAFF
J: TRBJ2-2; size: -; V: TRBV6-6; D: -; DNA: TGTGCCAGCAGTCGACTCGCCCACGCGAACACCGGGGAGCTGTTTTTT; CDR3: CASSRLAHANTGELFF
J: TRBJ1-3; size: -; V: TRBV12-5; D: -; DNA: TGTGCTAGTGGACCGTCTGGAAACACCATATATTTT; CDR3: CASGPSGNTIYF
J: TRBJ2-2; size: once; V: TRBV21-1; D: -; DNA: TGTGCCAGCAGCAAGAAGGGGGGGACCGGGGAGCTGTTTTTT; CDR3: CASSKKGGTGELFF